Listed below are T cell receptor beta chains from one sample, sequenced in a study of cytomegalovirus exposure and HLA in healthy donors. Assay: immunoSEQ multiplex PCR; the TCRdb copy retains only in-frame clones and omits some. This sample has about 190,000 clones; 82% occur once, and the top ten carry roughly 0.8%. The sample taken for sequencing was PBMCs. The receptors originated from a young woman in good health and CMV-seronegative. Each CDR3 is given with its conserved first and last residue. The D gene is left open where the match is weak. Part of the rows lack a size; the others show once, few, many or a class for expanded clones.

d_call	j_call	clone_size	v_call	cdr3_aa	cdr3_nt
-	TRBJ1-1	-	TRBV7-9	CASSRQNTEAFF	TGTGCCAGCAGTCGACAGAACACTGAAGCTTTCTTT
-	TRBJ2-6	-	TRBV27	CASSSSGANVLTF	TGTGCCAGCTCTAGCTCTGGGGCCAACGTCCTGACTTTC
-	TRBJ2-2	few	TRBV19	CASSMGARTGELFF	TGTGCCAGTAGTATGGGGGCGCGAACCGGGGAGCTGTTTTTT
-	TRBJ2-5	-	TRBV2	CASSEQAQETQYF	TGTGCCAGCAGTGAGCAGGCCCAAGAGACCCAGTACTTC
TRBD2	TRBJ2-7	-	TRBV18	CASSPGTSGSTSYEQYF	TGTGCCAGCTCACCCGGGACTAGCGGATCGACCTCCTACGAGCAGTACTTC
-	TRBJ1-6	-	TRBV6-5	CASSYPPGPLHF	TGTGCCAGCAGTTACCCTCCGGGGCCCCTCCACTTT
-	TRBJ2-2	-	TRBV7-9	CSSSSAARNTGELFF	TGTTCCAGCAGCTCCGCTGCTAGGAACACCGGGGAGCTGTTTTTT
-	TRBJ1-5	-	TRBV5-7	CASSLSGALDNQPQHF	TGTGCCAGCAGCTTGAGCGGGGCGTTAGATAATCAGCCCCAGCATTTT
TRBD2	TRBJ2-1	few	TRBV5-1	CASSWGASGPYNEQFF	TGCGCCAGCAGCTGGGGGGCTAGCGGGCCCTACAATGAGCAGTTCTTC
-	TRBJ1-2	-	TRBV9	CASSVVQPYGYTF	TGTGCCAGCAGCGTAGTACAGCCCTATGGCTACACCTTC
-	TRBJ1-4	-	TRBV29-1	CSAPQGSGEKLFF	TGCAGCGCCCCACAGGGTTCGGGTGAAAAACTGTTTTTT
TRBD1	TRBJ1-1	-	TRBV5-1	CASSSQGDFSEAFF	TGCGCCAGCAGCTCACAGGGGGATTTTTCTGAAGCTTTCTTT
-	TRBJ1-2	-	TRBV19	CASTIGEGYGYTF	TGTGCCAGTACCATAGGGGAGGGCTATGGCTACACCTTC
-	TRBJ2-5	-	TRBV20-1	CSTAPLETQYF	TGCAGTACCGCCCCACTGGAGACCCAGTACTTC
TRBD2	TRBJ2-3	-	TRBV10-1	CASQRDRTDTQYF	TGCGCCAGCCAGCGGGACCGCACAGATACGCAGTATTTT
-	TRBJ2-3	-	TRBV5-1	CASSRVRTDTQYF	TGCGCCAGCAGCCGGGTTCGCACAGATACGCAGTATTTT
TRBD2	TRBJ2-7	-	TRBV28	CASTASGAYEQYF	TGTGCCAGCACTGCTAGCGGAGCCTACGAGCAGTACTTC
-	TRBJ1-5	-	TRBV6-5	CASSYGRDNQPQHF	TGTGCCAGCAGTTACGGCAGGGACAATCAGCCCCAGCATTTT
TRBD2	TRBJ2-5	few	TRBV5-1	CASSLATSGEETQYF	TGCGCCAGCAGCTTGGCCACTAGCGGGGAAGAGACCCAGTACTTC
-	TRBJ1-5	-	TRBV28	CASSPRPQGGGQPQHF	TGTGCCAGCAGCCCACGACCCCAGGGTGGAGGGCAGCCCCAGCATTTT
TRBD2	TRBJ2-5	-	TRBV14	CASSQESKTSGAQETQYF	TGTGCCAGCAGCCAAGAAAGTAAGACTAGCGGGGCCCAAGAGACCCAGTACTTC
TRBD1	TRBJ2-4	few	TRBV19	CASSIDLRTGAKNIQYF	TGTGCCAGTAGTATAGATCTCAGGACAGGGGCAAAGAACATTCAGTACTTC
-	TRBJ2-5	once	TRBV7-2	CASSYKGRFGETQYF	TGTGCCAGCAGCTACAAGGGGCGGTTCGGAGAGACCCAGTACTTC
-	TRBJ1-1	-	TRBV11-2	CASTPTRNTEAFF	TGTGCCAGCACCCCTACGAGGAACACTGAAGCTTTCTTT
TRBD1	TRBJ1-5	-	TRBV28	CASSIPGTGGSQPQHF	TGTGCCAGCAGTATCCCCGGGACAGGGGGCAGCCAGCCCCAGCATTTT
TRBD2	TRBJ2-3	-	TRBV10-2	CASSQSSGFTDTQYF	TGCGCCAGCAGCCAATCTAGCGGATTCACAGATACGCAGTATTTT
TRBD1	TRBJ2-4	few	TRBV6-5	CASNDREKNIQYF	TGTGCCAGCAATGACAGGGAGAAAAACATTCAGTACTTC
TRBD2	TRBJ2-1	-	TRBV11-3	CASSSPSGTSEHNEQFF	TGTGCCAGCAGCTCCCCCTCAGGGACTAGCGAGCACAATGAGCAGTTCTTC
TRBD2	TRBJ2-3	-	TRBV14	CASSQWGGSTDTQYF	TGTGCCAGCAGCCAGTGGGGAGGGAGCACAGATACGCAGTATTTT
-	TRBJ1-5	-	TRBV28	CASNGRVMPQHF	TGTGCCAGCAATGGGCGGGTCATGCCCCAGCATTTT
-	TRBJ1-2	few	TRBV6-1	CASSEASGSIVGNTF	TGTGCCAGCAGTGAAGCTTCCGGGTCGATCGTCGGGAACACCTTC
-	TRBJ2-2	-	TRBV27	CASSGGTEALTGELFF	TGTGCCAGCAGTGGCGGGACAGAAGCTTTAACCGGGGAGCTGTTTTTT
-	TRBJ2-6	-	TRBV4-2	CASSQEIRDSGANVLTF	TGTGCCAGCAGCCAAGAAATCCGCGACTCTGGGGCCAACGTCCTGACTTTC